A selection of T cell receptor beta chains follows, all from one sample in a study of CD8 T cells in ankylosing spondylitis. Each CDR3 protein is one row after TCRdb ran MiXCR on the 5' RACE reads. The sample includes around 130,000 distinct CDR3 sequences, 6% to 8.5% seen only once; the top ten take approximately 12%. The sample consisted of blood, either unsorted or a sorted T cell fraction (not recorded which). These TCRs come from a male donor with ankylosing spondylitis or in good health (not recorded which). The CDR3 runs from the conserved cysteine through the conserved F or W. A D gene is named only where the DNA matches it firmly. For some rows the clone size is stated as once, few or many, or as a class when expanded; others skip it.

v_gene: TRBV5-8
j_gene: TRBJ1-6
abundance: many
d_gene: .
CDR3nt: TGTGCCAGCGGAGTTGGCGAACTCTATAATTCACCCCTCCACTTT
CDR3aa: CASGVGELYNSPLHF

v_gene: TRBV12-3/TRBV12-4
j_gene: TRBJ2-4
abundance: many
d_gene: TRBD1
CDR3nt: TGTGCCAGCAGTCCCCTCCGGGACAGGGGCTACATTCAGTACTTC
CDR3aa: CASSPLRDRGYIQYF

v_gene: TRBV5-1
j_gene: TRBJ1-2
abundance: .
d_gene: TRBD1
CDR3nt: TGCGCCAGGAGATTGGAGGGGGCAAATGGCTCCACCTTC
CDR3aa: CARRLEGANGSTF

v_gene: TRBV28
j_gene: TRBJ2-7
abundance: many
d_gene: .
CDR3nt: TGTGCCACGGGGACTTCTTTACGAGAACAGTACTTC
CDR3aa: CATGTSLREQYF

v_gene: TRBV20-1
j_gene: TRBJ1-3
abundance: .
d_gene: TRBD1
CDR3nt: TGCAGTGCTGGGGTATCCGGGACAGTCTCTGGAAACACCATATATTTT
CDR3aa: CSAGVSGTVSGNTIYF

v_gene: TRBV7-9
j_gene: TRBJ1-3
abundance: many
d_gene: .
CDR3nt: TGTGCCAGCAGCTCAGTCGGACAGATAGATGGAAACACCATATATTTT
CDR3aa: CASSSVGQIDGNTIYF

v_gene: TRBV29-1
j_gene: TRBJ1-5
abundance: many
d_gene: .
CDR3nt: TGCAGCGTTGGTCGGGGGCCGGGGCAGCCCCAGCATTTT
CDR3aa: CSVGRGPGQPQHF

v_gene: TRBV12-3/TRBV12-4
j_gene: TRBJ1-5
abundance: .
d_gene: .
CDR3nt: TGTGCCAGCAGTCCCGACGGGACCCGCAATCAGCCCCAGCATTTT
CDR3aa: CASSPDGTRNQPQHF

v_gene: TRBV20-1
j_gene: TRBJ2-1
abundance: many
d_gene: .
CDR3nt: TGCAGGGGGAGGGGGCCTTACAATGAGCAGTTCTTC
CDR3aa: CRGRGPYNEQFF

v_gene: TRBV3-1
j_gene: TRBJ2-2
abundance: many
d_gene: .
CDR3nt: TGTGCCAGCAGCCAAGTGCTCGGGGAGCTGTTTTTT
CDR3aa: CASSQVLGELFF

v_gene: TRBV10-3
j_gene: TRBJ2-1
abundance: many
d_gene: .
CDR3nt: TGTGCCATCAGTGAGGGTTCCCGTCTCCCCTACAATGAGCAGTTCTTC
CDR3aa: CAISEGSRLPYNEQFF

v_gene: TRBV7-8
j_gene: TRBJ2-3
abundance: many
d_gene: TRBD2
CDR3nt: TGTGCCAGCCGGATACTAGCGGGGGCCAGCACAGATACGCAGTATTTT
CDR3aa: CASRILAGASTDTQYF

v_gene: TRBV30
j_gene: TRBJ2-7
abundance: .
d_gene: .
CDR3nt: TGTGCCTGGTGTAGTGTCCGGGGGCCTTCCTCCGAGCAGTACTTC
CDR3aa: CAWCSVRGPSSEQYF

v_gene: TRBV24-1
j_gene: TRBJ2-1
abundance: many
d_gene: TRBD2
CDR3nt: TGTGCCACCAGTGACCCTATACGCTCTAGCGGGAGAAAAAGGGATGAGCAGTTCTTC
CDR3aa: CATSDPIRSSGRKRDEQFF

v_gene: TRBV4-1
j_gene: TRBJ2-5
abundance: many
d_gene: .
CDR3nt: TGCGCCAGCAGCCAAGTGAGGGAGACCCAGTACTTC
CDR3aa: CASSQVRETQYF

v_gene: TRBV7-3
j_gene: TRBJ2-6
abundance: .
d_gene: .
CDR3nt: TGTGCCAGCAGCAAAAGTCGGTCTGGGGCCAACGTCCTGACTTTC
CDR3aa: CASSKSRSGANVLTF

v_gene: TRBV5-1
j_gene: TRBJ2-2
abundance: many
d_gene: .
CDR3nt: TGCGCCAGCAACCCCTCAGACAGAGACACCGGGGAGCTGTTTTTT
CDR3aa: CASNPSDRDTGELFF

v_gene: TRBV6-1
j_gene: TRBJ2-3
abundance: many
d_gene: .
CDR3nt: TGTGCCAGCACCGAGAGGAGCCGCACAGATACGCAGTATTTT
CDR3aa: CASTERSRTDTQYF

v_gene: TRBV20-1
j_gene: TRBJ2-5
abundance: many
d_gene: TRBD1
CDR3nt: TGCAGTGCTAGAGGAGCAGGGGGAGAGACCCAGTACTTC
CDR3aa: CSARGAGGETQYF

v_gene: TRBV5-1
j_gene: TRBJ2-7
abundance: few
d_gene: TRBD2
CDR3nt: TGCGCCAGCAGAATAGCGGGGGCGCTATCCTACGAGCAGTACTTC
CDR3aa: CASRIAGALSYEQYF

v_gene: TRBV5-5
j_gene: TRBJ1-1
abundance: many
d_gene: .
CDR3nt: TGTGCCAGCAGCTTGGACAACAGGGCTATGAACACTGAAGCTTTCTTT
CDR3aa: CASSLDNRAMNTEAFF

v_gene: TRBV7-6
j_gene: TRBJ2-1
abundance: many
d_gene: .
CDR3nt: TGTGCCAGCAGCGGCGGACTTAACTACAATGAGCAGTTCTTC
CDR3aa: CASSGGLNYNEQFF

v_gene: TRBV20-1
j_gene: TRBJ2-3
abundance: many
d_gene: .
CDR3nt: TGCAGTGCTAGAGATCCGGACACCTTGTCGGATACGCAGTATTTT
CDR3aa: CSARDPDTLSDTQYF

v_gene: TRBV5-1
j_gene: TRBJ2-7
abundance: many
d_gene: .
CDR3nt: TGCGCCAGCAGCCCGAGGGCCACTATGAGTTACGAGCAGTACTTC
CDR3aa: CASSPRATMSYEQYF

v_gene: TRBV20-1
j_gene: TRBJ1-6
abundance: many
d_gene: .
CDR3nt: TGCAGTGCTAGGATTCCGGGCTCCTATAATTCACCCCTCCACTTT
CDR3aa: CSARIPGSYNSPLHF

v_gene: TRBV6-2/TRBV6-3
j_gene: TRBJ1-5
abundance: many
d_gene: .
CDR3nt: TGTGCCAGCAAACGGGACGCTAATCAGCCCCAGCATTTT
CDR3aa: CASKRDANQPQHF

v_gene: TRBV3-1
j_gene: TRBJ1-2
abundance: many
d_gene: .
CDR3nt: TGTGCCAGCAGCCAAGGGCACTCCGAAAAGGCCTACACCTTC
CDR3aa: CASSQGHSEKAYTF

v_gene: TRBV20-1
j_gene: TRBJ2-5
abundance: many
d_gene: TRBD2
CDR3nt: TGCAGTGCTAGAATAACTAGCGGGAGAGTCCAAGAGACCCAGTACTTC
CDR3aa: CSARITSGRVQETQYF

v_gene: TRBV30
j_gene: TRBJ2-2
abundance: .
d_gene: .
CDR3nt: TGTGCCTGGAGTGTACGGTCCACCGGGGAGCTGTTTTTT
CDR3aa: CAWSVRSTGELFF

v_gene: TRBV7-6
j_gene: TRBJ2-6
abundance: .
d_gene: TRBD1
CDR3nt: TGTGCCAGCAGCTTAAGACAGGGTGGCTCTGGGGCCAACGTCCTGACTTTC
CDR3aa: CASSLRQGGSGANVLTF

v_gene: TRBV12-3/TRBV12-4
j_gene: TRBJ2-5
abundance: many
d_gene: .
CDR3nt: TGTGCCAGCAGTTTATATCGCGGAAAAGAGACCCAGTACTTC
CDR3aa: CASSLYRGKETQYF

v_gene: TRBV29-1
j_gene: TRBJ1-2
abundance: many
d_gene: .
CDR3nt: TGCAGCGTTGAACCTCCCGGGGGCGATGGCTACACCTTC
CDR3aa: CSVEPPGGDGYTF

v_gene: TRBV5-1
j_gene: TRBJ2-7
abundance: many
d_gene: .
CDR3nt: TGCGCCAGCAGCCCACAGGGCTACGAGCAGTACTTC
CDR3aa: CASSPQGYEQYF